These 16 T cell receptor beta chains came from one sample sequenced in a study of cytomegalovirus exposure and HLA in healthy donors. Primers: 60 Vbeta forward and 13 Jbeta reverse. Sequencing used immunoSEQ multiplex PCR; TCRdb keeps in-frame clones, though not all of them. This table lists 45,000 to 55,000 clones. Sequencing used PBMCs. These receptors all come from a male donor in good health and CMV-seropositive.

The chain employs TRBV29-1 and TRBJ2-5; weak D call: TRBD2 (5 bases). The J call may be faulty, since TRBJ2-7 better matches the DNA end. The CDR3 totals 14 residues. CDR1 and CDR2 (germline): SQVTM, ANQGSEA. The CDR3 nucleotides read TGCAGCGTTGGGACCCTTACTAGAGATTACGAGCAGTACTTC. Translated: CSVGTLTRDYEQYF.

CDR3 sequence reads: CASGLWGRGEGQPQHF. The CDR3 nucleotides read TGTGCTAGTGGTTTGTGGGGTCGGGGGGAGGGTCAGCCCCAGCATTTT. This sequence joins TRBV12-5 and TRBJ1-5; D may be TRBD1 (5 bases). Germline values: CDR1 LGHNT, CDR2 FRNRAP. This CDR3 comprises 16 residues. V was clipped by 2 bases and J by 6 bases, with 17 bases between them. Variable domain in full (rest from reference TRBV12-5 and TRBJ1-5): DARVTQTPRHKVTEMGQEVTMRCQPILGHNTVFWYRQTMMQGLELLAYFRNRAPLDDSGMPKDRFSAEMPDATLATLKIQPSEPRDSAVYFCASGLWGRGEGQPQHFGDGTRLSIL.

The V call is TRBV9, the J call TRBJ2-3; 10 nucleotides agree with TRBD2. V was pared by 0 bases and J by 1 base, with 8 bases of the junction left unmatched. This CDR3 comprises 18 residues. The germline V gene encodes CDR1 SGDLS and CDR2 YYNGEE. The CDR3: CASSVASGGAGRTDTQYF. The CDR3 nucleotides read TGTGCCAGCAGCGTAGCCAGCGGGGGGGCGGGGCGCACAGATACGCAGTATTTT.

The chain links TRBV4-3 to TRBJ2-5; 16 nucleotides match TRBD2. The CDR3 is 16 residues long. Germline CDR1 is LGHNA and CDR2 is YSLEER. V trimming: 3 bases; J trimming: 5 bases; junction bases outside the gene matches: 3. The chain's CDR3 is CASSQGLAGGRETQYF. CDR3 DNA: TGCGCCAGCAGCCAGGGACTAGCGGGGGGGCGTGAGACCCAGTACTTC.

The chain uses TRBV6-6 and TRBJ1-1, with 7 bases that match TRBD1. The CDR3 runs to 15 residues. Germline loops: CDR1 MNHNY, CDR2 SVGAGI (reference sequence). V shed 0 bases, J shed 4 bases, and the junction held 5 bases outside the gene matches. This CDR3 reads CASSYSRQGSTEAFF. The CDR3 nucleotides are TGTGCCAGCAGTTACTCGAGACAGGGCAGCACTGAAGCTTTCTTT.

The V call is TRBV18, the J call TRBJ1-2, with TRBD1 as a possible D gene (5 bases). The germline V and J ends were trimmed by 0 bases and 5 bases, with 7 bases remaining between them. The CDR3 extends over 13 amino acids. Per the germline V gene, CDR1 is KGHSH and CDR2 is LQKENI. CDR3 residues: CASSPPEGYGYTF. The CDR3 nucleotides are TGTGCCAGCTCACCACCGGAGGGGTATGGCTACACCTTC.

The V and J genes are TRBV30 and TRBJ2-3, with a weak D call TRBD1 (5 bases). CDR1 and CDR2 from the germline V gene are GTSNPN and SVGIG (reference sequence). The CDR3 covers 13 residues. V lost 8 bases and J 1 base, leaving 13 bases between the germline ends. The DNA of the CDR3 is TGTGCCCGTACCCTGACAGGCACAGATACGCAGTATTTT. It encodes CARTLTGTDTQYF. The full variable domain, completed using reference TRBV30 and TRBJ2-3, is SQTIHQWPATLVQPVGSPLSLECTVEGTSNPNLYWYRQAAGRGLQLLFYSVGIGQISSEVPQNLSASRPQDRQFILSSKKLLLSDSGFYLCARTLTGTDTQYFGPGTRLTVL.

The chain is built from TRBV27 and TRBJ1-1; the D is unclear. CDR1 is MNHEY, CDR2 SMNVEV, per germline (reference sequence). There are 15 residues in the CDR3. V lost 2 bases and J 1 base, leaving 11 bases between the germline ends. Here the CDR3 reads CASSLRLSGNTEAFF. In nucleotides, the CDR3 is TGTGCCAGCAGTTTAAGGCTCTCGGGGAACACTGAAGCTTTCTTT.

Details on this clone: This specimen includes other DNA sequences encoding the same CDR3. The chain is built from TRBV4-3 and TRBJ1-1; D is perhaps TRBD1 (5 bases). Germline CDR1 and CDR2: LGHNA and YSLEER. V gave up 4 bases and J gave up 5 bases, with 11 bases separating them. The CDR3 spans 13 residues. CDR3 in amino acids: CASSLSRGTEAFF. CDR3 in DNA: TGCGCCAGCAGCCTCAGCCGGGGGACTGAAGCTTTCTTT.

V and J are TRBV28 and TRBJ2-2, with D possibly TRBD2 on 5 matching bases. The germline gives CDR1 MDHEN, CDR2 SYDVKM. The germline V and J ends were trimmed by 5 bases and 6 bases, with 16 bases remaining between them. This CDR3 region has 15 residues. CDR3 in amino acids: CASSTPGRGPGELFF. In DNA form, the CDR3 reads TGTGCCAGCAGTACCCCGGGGAGAGGCCCCGGGGAGCTGTTTTTT.

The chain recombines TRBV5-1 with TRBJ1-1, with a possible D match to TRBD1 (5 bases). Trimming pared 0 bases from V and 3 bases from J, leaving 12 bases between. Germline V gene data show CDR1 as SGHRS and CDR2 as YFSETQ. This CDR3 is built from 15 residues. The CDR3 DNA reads TGCGCCAGCAGCTTGGGTGCCCAAGGGGACACTGAAGCTTTCTTT. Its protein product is CASSLGAQGDTEAFF.

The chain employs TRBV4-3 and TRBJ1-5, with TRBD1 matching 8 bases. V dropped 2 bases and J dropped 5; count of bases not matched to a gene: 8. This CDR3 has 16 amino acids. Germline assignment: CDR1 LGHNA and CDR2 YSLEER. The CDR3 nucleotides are TGCGCCAGCAGCCAACGGACAGGGTTCGGCGATCAGCCCCAGCATTTT. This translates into CASSQRTGFGDQPQHF.

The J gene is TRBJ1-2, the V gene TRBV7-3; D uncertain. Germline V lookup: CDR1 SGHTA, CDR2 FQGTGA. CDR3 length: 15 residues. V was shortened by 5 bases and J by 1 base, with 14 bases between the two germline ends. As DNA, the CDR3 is TGTGCCAGCAGCCCCGGCTACGGGGATAACTATGGCTACACCTTC. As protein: CASSPGYGDNYGYTF.

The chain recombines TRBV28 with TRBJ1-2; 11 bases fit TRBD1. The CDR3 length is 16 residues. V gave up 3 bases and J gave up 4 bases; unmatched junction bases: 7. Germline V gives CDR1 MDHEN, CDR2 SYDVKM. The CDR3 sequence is CASSLWGQGGSYGYTF. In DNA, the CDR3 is TGTGCCAGCAGTTTGTGGGGACAGGGGGGTAGCTATGGCTACACCTTC.

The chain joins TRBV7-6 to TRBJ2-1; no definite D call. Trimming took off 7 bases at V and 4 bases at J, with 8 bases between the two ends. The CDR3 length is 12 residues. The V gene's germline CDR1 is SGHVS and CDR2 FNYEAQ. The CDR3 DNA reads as TGTGCCAGCAACCCTACTTACAATGAGCAGTTCTTC. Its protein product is CASNPTYNEQFF. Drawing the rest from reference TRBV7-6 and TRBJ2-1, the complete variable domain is GAGVSQSPRYKVTKRGQDVALRCDPISGHVSLYWYRQALGQGPEFLTYFNYEAQQDKSGLPNDRFSAERPEGSISTLTIQRTEQRDSAMYRCASNPTYNEQFFGPGTRLTVL.

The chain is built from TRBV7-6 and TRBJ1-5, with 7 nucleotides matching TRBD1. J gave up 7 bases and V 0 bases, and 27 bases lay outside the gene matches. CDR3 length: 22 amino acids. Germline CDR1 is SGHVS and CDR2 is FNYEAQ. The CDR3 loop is CASSLAGGPHRGKGQREQPQHF. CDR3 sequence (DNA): TGTGCCAGCAGCTTAGCGGGGGGCCCACACCGGGGCAAGGGACAGCGCGAGCAGCCCCAGCATTTT.